This TCR beta chain was sequenced during a study of vaccination and CD4 T cells after COVID-19. Study summary: Each participant was administered two doses of a vaccine, which was either BNT162b2 or mRNA-1273.

This clonotype occurred a few times. Antigen: not known. Oncomine TCR Beta short-read sequencing was applied to DNA from cultured CD4+ T cells. TCRdb re-derived calls from the PCR reads in MiXCR, one entry per CDR3 protein. The data contain about 14,000 distinct CDR3 sequences, around 50% of them singletons. Trimming took off 4 bases at V and 4 bases at J, with 13 bases between the two ends. The CDR3 consists of 14 residues. CDR1 is SEHNR, CDR2 FQNEAQ, per germline (reference sequence). Treatment given: approximately 10-day PBMC culture with coronavirus spike peptide pools or control peptides (ViraFEST assay).

The TCR sequence derives from a human donor who had recovered from COVID-19. Sample: CD4+ T cells from blood, cultured in vitro, taken before SARS-CoV-2 vaccination. The J gene is TRBJ1-2, the V gene TRBV7-9; no reliable D call. CDR3 sequence: CASSYPGEVYGYTF. In DNA, the CDR3 is TGTGCCAGCAGCTACCCTGGGGAGGTCTATGGCTACACCTTC. The variable domain in full, completed from reference TRBV7-9 and TRBJ1-2, reads DTGVSQNPRHKITKRGQNVTFRCDPISEHNRLYWYRQTLGQGPEFLTYFQNEAQLEKSRLLSDRFSAERPKGSFSTLEIQRTEQGDSAMYLCASSYPGEVYGYTFGSGTRLTVV.